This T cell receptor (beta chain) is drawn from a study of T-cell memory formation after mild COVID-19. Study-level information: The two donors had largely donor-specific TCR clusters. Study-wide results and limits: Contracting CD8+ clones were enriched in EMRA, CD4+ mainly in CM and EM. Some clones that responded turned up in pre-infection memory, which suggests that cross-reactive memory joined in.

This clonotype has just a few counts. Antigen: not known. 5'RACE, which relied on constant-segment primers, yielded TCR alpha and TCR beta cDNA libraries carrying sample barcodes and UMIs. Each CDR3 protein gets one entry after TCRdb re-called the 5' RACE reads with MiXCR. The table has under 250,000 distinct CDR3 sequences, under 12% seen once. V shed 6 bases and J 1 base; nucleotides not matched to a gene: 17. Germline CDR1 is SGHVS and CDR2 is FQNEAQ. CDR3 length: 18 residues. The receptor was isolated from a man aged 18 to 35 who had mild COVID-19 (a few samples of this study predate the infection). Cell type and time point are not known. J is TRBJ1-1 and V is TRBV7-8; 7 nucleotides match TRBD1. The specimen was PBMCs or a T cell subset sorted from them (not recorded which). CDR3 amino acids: CASRPRQGIWGENTEAFF. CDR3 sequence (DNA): TGTGCCAGCAGGCCACGACAGGGTATATGGGGTGAGAACACTGAAGCTTTCTTT.